Below, 30 T cell receptor beta chains from the same sample are listed, as sequenced in a study of PD-1 blockade in mismatch repair-deficient tumors. Only in-frame clones appear in the TCRdb table, and some are missing; sequencing was by immunoSEQ multiplex PCR. The sample yields fewer than 25,000 clones, roughly 80% seen once. The starting material was PBMCs, obtained 52 weeks after starting pembrolizumab. These receptors all come from an adult with mismatch repair-deficient cancer.

J is TRBJ2-3 and V is TRBV5-4; unclear D gene. In germline, CDR1 is SGHNT, CDR2 YYREEE (reference sequence). The CDR3 has 12 amino acids. The V end lost 3 bases, the J end lost 3 bases, and 5 bases lay between the germline ends. As DNA, the CDR3 is TGTGCCAGCAGCTATTCGACAGATACGCAGTATTTT. As protein: CASSYSTDTQYF.

This chain links TRBV28 with TRBJ2-4; D remains unclear. Between the trimmed V and J ends, which lost 5 bases and 3 bases, there was a span of 20 bases. Germline V gives CDR1 MDHEN, CDR2 SYDVKM. The CDR3 consists of 17 residues. CDR3 protein: CASSATIGSVGKNIQYF. For the CDR3, the DNA is TGTGCCAGCAGTGCCACGATTGGCAGCGTAGGCAAAAACATTCAGTACTTC.

This clone was detected only a few times. The chain uses TRBV5-1 and TRBJ2-7; D possibly corresponds to TRBD2 (6 bases). Germline V gives CDR1 SGHRS, CDR2 YFSETQ. CDR3 length equals 14 residues. V was clipped by 0 bases and J by 2 bases, with 9 bases between them. The CDR3 sequence is CASSLAAGPYEQYF. The CDR3 DNA reads as TGCGCCAGCAGCTTGGCGGCGGGACCCTACGAGCAGTACTTC.

The chain uses TRBV13 and TRBJ1-1; 8 bases are shared with TRBD1. V was pared by 6 bases and J by 4 bases, with 10 bases of the junction left unmatched. CDR1 PRHDT and CDR2 FYEKMQ come from the germline V gene (reference sequence). The CDR3 runs to 15 residues. DNA for the CDR3: TGTGCCAGCAGTTTCGTCAGGGGGCTCGGCACTGAAGCTTTCTTT. Translating gives CASSFVRGLGTEAFF.

The chain carries TRBV7-3 and TRBJ1-1; no clear D gene. CDR3 length: 13 amino acids. The germline CDR1 and CDR2 sequences are SGHTA and FQGTGA. Trimming took 2 bases from V and 3 from J, leaving 7 bases between them. As DNA, the CDR3 is TGTGCCAGCAGCTTAGAAAAGCACACTGAAGCTTTCTTT. As protein: CASSLEKHTEAFF.

This chain uses TRBV28 with TRBJ2-5; D gene ambiguous. The CDR3 runs 11 residues. Deletions cut 5 bases from V and 7 bases from J, with 8 bases between. Germline V gene data show CDR1 as MDHEN and CDR2 as SYDVKM. This chain's CDR3 is CASSVSRTQYF. The CDR3 DNA reads TGTGCCAGCAGTGTCAGTCGGACCCAGTACTTC. The full variable domain, its missing parts supplied by reference TRBV28 and TRBJ2-5, is DVKVTQSSRYLVKRTGEKVFLECVQDMDHENMFWYRQDPGLGLRLIYFSYDVKMKEKGDIPEGYSVSREKKERFSLILESASTNQTSMYLCASSVSRTQYFGPGTRLLVL.

The rearrangement links TRBV14 to TRBJ2-7, with 11 positions matching TRBD2. CDR1 is SGHDN, CDR2 FVKESK, per germline. Losses at the gene ends were 1 base for V and 8 bases for J; bases not matched to a gene: 13. This CDR3 has 17 residues. The CDR3 sequence is CASSQVSGRADNKKQYF. As DNA, the CDR3 is TGTGCCAGCAGCCAAGTTAGCGGGAGGGCTGATAATAAAAAGCAGTACTTC.

J is TRBJ2-2 and V is TRBV11-2, with a possible D match to TRBD1 (5 bases). The CDR3 length is 16 residues. Between the trimmed V and J ends, which lost 2 bases and 4 bases, there was a span of 14 bases. Germline values: CDR1 SGHAT, CDR2 FQNNGV. The CDR3 reads CASSLLQGGRTGELFF. Written as DNA, the CDR3 is TGTGCCAGCAGCTTACTCCAGGGCGGACGCACCGGGGAGCTGTTTTTT.

V is TRBV5-1 and J is TRBJ2-7, with 9 bases that match TRBD1. V was pared by 7 bases and J by 3 bases, with 11 bases of the junction left unmatched. The germline CDR1 and CDR2 sequences are SGHRS and YFSETQ. The length of the CDR3 is 15 residues. The CDR3 region is CASDTGDRDLYEQYF. The CDR3 nucleotides are TGCGCCAGCGATACGGGGGACAGGGACCTCTACGAGCAGTACTTC.

The genes are TRBV6-1 and TRBJ1-5; 8 bases are shared with TRBD1. The CDR3 has 15 residues. Losses at the gene ends were 3 bases for V and 7 bases for J; bases not matched to a gene: 8. CDR1 MNHNS and CDR2 SASEGT come from the germline V gene. The CDR3 region has the DNA TGTGCCAGCAGTGAGGGCAGGGGGCAATGGCAGCCCCAGCATTTT. Its protein product is CASSEGRGQWQPQHF.

The chain uses TRBV5-1 and TRBJ2-6, with D tentatively TRBD2 (5 bases). V lost 4 bases, J lost 0 bases, and 14 bases lay in between. In germline, CDR1 is SGHRS, CDR2 YFSETQ. The CDR3 totals 17 residues. In DNA, the CDR3 is TGCGCCAGCAGCGGTGGGGAAGGAGGCTCTGGGGCCAACGTCCTGACTTTC. Amino acids: CASSGGEGGSGANVLTF.

The chain links TRBV4-1 to TRBJ2-3; 10 nucleotides line up with TRBD2. Germline trimming cut 2 bases from V and 1 base from J; bases unmatched to any gene: 3. The CDR3 spans 16 residues. CDR1 is MGHRA, CDR2 YSYEKL, per germline. In DNA form, the CDR3 reads TGCGCCAGCAGCCAAACGGGGACTAGCGGCACAGATACGCAGTATTTT. As protein: CASSQTGTSGTDTQYF.

V is TRBV5-4 and J is TRBJ1-2, with D possibly TRBD1 on 5 matching bases. This CDR3 spans 13 amino acids. Germline-derived CDR1 and CDR2 are SGHNT and YYREEE (reference sequence). V lost 6 bases to trimming and J lost 4 bases, with 13 bases between them. Here the CDR3 reads CASTILGVYGYTF. CDR3 nucleotides: TGTGCCAGCACCATTCTAGGGGTCTATGGCTACACCTTC.

This chain uses TRBV19 with TRBJ2-1; D is unclear. Trimming took 5 bases from V and 0 from J, leaving 11 bases between them. The germline gives CDR1 LNHDA, CDR2 SQIVND (reference sequence). The CDR3 totals 15 residues. The CDR3 region has the DNA TGTGCCAGTAGTTCCCTCAGAAGCTCCTACAATGAGCAGTTCTTC. As protein: CASSSLRSSYNEQFF.

This clone occurred once. The CDR3, as DNA: TGTGCCAGCACCTCGGGGGGGATTAATGAAAAACTGTTTTTT. Residues: CASTSGGINEKLFF. The rearrangement uses TRBV28 and TRBJ1-4; possible D gene TRBD1, 5 bases. Per germline, CDR1 MDHEN and CDR2 SYDVKM. The length of the CDR3 is 14 residues. The V end lost 7 bases, the J end lost 4 bases, and 13 bases lay between the germline ends. The complete variable domain, with remaining parts taken from reference TRBV28 and TRBJ1-4, reads DVKVTQSSRYLVKRTGEKVFLECVQDMDHENMFWYRQDPGLGLRLIYFSYDVKMKEKGDIPEGYSVSREKKERFSLILESASTNQTSMYLCASTSGGINEKLFFGSGTQLSVL.

The rearrangement links TRBV27 to TRBJ2-2; 11 nucleotides match TRBD2. Germline V CDR1 and CDR2: MNHEY, SMNVEV (reference sequence). Unmatched junction bases numbered 3, after V lost 8 bases and J lost 4 bases. CDR3 length equals 14 residues. The CDR3 region is CASSLAGGTGELFF. The CDR3 DNA reads as TGTGCCAGCTCCCTAGCGGGAGGCACCGGGGAGCTGTTTTTT.

The V gene is TRBV6-6, the J gene TRBJ1-2; D perhaps matches TRBD1 (6 bases). The ends were cut back, 6 bases at V and 7 bases at J, with 12 bases in the middle. CDR1 MNHNY and CDR2 SVGAGI come from the germline V gene (reference sequence). This CDR3 spans 12 amino acids. The CDR3 DNA reads as TGTGCCAGCAGGGAAGGGGGACCTGGCTACACCTTC. Its translation is CASREGGPGYTF.

The rearrangement joins TRBV30 to TRBJ1-5; 7 bases fit TRBD1. The CDR3 is 16 amino acids. V was clipped by 0 bases and J by 6 bases; unmatched bases: 11. The germline CDR1 and CDR2 sequences are GTSNPN and SVGIG (reference sequence). The CDR3 is CAWSVRGRGSGQPQHF. CDR3 nucleotides: TGTGCCTGGAGTGTAAGGGGCAGGGGGTCGGGTCAGCCCCAGCATTTT.

The chain recombines TRBV7-9 with TRBJ1-5, with D unresolved. V was pared by 1 base and J by 5 bases, with 6 bases between. CDR3 length: 13 residues. Per the germline V gene, CDR1 is SEHNR and CDR2 is FQNEAQ (reference sequence). Written as DNA, the CDR3 is TGTGCCAGCAGCTTAGTCCGGGATCAGCCCCAGCATTTT. Its translation is CASSLVRDQPQHF.

The chain recombines TRBV2 with TRBJ2-5; 10 bases map to TRBD2. Germline V lookup: CDR1 SNHLY, CDR2 FYNNEI. This CDR3 has 16 amino acids. V lost 6 bases and J lost 5; bases outside the gene matches: 12. The CDR3 spells CASSATAGGFEETQYF. The CDR3 region has the DNA TGTGCCAGCAGCGCCACAGCGGGAGGGTTTGAGGAGACCCAGTACTTC.

The rearrangement uses TRBV9 and TRBJ1-2; D remains unclear. Germline V gives CDR1 SGDLS, CDR2 YYNGEE. The V and J ends lost 3 bases and 8 bases respectively, with 14 bases between them. The CDR3 totals 13 residues. This CDR3 reads CASSATALEGYTF. CDR3 sequence (DNA): TGTGCCAGCAGCGCGACGGCTCTGGAGGGCTACACCTTC.

The rearrangement links TRBV18 to TRBJ2-2, with 10 bases that match TRBD2. After removal of 6 bases from V and 4 bases from J, the junction contained 5 bases not matched to a gene. CDR1 KGHSH and CDR2 LQKENI come from the germline V gene. The CDR3 totals 15 residues. The CDR3 loop is CASSPGLAATGELFF. CDR3 DNA sequence: TGTGCCAGCTCTCCTGGACTAGCGGCCACCGGGGAGCTGTTTTTT.

The CDR3 sequence: CASSAGTRSDAFF. The CDR3 DNA reads TGTGCCAGCAGCGCCGGGACTCGCAGTGACGCTTTCTTT. The chain combines TRBV9 with TRBJ1-1; D may be TRBD1 (5 bases). V lost 3 bases to trimming and J lost 11 bases, with 17 bases between them. The V gene's germline CDR1 is SGDLS and CDR2 YYNGEE. There are 13 residues in the CDR3. Looking up the rest from reference TRBV9 and TRBJ1-1 gives the full variable domain: DSGVTQTPKHLITATGQRVTLRCSPRSGDLSVYWYQQSLDQGLQFLIQYYNGEERAKGNILERFSAQQFPDLHSELNLSSLELGDSALYFCASSAGTRSDAFFGQGTRLTVV.

The chain carries TRBV5-1 and TRBJ1-1; D possibly corresponds to TRBD1 (6 bases). This CDR3 has 15 amino acids. Germline V gives CDR1 SGHRS, CDR2 YFSETQ. V gave up 3 bases and J gave up 1 base, with 13 bases separating them. This chain's CDR3 is CASSWRGGRNTEAFF. DNA of the CDR3: TGCGCCAGCAGCTGGAGGGGGGGCCGGAACACTGAAGCTTTCTTT.

V is TRBV18 and J is TRBJ2-7; D is ambiguous. The CDR3 loop spans 15 amino acids. The ends were cut back, 2 bases at V and 5 bases at J, with 16 bases in the middle. CDR1 and CDR2 (germline): KGHSH, LQKENI. For the CDR3, the DNA is TGTGCCAGCTCACCAAGGAAGGCAGAGGTAAACGAGCAGTACTTC. Amino acids: CASSPRKAEVNEQYF.

The V gene is TRBV4-1, the J gene TRBJ2-3, with 9 bases lining up with TRBD2. The CDR3 runs 16 residues. The V gene end was trimmed by 1 base and the J gene end by 11 bases; junction bases not matched to a gene: 13. Germline V gene data show CDR1 as MGHRA and CDR2 as YSYEKL. This CDR3 reads CASSQALAGNLPRQYF. Here the CDR3 DNA reads TGCGCCAGCAGCCAAGCTCTAGCGGGAAATCTGCCTAGGCAGTATTTT.

This clone appeared a few times. The rearrangement uses TRBV7-9 and TRBJ2-7; D may be TRBD2 (5 bases). Between the trimmed V and J ends, which lost 5 bases and 12 bases, there was a span of 14 bases. CDR1 SEHNR and CDR2 FQNEAQ come from the germline V gene (reference sequence). CDR3 length: 11 amino acids. The CDR3 region has the DNA TGTGCCAGCAGCGGAGGTCCTCTTCGGTACTTC. Protein sequence: CASSGGPLRYF.

The gene calls are TRBV29-1 and TRBJ2-1; 10 bases align to TRBD2. The CDR3 runs to 13 residues. Germline assignment: CDR1 SQVTM and CDR2 ANQGSEA. J was trimmed by 1 base and V by 7 bases; bases with no gene match: 1. CDR3 bases: TGCAGCGCTAGCGGGAGTTCCTACAATGAGCAGTTCTTC. It yields the protein CSASGSSYNEQFF.

V usage is TRBV28 and J usage is TRBJ2-7; maybe TRBD1 (6 bases). The CDR3 is 15 residues long. The ends were cut back, 3 bases at V and 4 bases at J, with 16 bases in the middle. Germline assignment: CDR1 MDHEN and CDR2 SYDVKM. The CDR3 DNA reads as TGTGCCAGCAGTTTTAGGGGCGCAGGGGTTTACGAGCAGTACTTC. Its protein is CASSFRGAGVYEQYF.

The chain couples TRBV2 to TRBJ2-3, with D maybe TRBD2 (6 bases). The CDR3 covers 14 residues. Trimming pared 7 bases from V and 1 base from J, leaving 12 bases between. Germline CDR1 is SNHLY and CDR2 is FYNNEI. The CDR3 region is CASNLGGGTDTQYF. The CDR3 nucleotides read TGTGCCAGCAACCTCGGAGGGGGCACAGATACGCAGTATTTT.